The TCR beta chain under discussion was sequenced for a study of control samples from healthy donors and cancer patients. CDR1 and CDR2 (germline): MNHNS, SASEGT. Losses at the gene ends were 1 base for V and 6 bases for J; bases not matched to a gene: 2. The CDR3 consists of 14 residues. Assay used: immunoSEQ multiplex PCR; TCRdb lists only in-frame clones, some missing. The sample includes about 97,000 clones, approximately 90% seen only once; the top ten take 7.8%. This clone was recorded only once. The rearrangement links TRBV6-1 to TRBJ1-5, with 8 bases lining up with TRBD1. Material for sequencing was blood. This receptor was obtained from a young man in good health. The DNA for the CDR3 is TGTGCCAGCAGTGAAGACAGGGGGGGTCAGCCCCAGCATTTT. This encodes CASSEDRGGQPQHF.